The 25 T cell receptor beta chains given below trace back to one sample, sequenced in a study of PD-L1 blockade in urothelial cancer (dated by TCRdb to 2015 to 2018). The sample's time point label is to be understood as: peripheral blood 6 weeks after treatment start. The library relied on the immunoSEQ multiplex PCR assay. TCRdb provides this immuneACCESS table in a form limited to in-frame rearrangements. Some clones are lacking; in checked studies, under half of them reflect an unresolved V gene, and why the rest are absent is not known. The sample yields approximately 36,000 clones; around 84% were counted once. The ten largest account for roughly a tenth of the sample. This specimen consisted of PBMCs, obtained around atezolizumab (anti-PD-L1) treatment. The receptor source for this set is a man aged 35-49 years with urothelial cancer.

In its sample, this clone was seen a few times. The rearrangement links TRBV5-1 to TRBJ1-1; D is possibly TRBD1 (5 bases). CDR1 and CDR2 from the germline V gene are SGHRS and YFSETQ. CDR3 length equals 17 residues. V shed 0 bases and J shed 0 bases, with 15 bases lying between them. The CDR3 DNA sequence: TGCGCCAGCAGCTTGGCCTGGCAGGGAGGGATGAACACTGAAGCTTTCTTT. It encodes CASSLAWQGGMNTEAFF.

A single count supports this clone. The chain links TRBV11-2 to TRBJ2-1, with TRBD2 matching over 13 bases. The CDR3 is 16 amino acids. From germline, CDR1 is SGHAT and CDR2 FQNNGV. The V and J ends lost 4 bases and 6 bases, in that order; junction bases with no gene match: 6. CDR3 sequence reads: CASSSRLAGGGNEQFF. The DNA for the CDR3 is TGTGCCAGCAGCTCAAGACTAGCGGGAGGCGGCAATGAGCAGTTCTTC.

The chain uses TRBV11-1 and TRBJ2-7; 8 bases match TRBD2. CDR1 and CDR2 (germline): SGHAT, FQDESV (reference sequence). V shed 5 bases, J shed 2 bases, and the junction held 5 bases outside the gene matches. The CDR3 runs 14 residues. The CDR3 loop reads CASSRGGLTYEQYF. The CDR3 coding sequence is TGTGCCAGCAGCCGGGGGGGGCTTACCTACGAGCAGTACTTC.

This clone was detected a few times. The rearrangement links TRBV7-2 to TRBJ2-7, with a tentative D call TRBD2 (5 bases). Per germline, CDR1 SGHTA and CDR2 FQGNSA. CDR3 length: 13 amino acids. The V gene lost 5 bases and the J gene lost 2 bases, with 10 bases spanning the gap. CDR3 DNA: TGTGCCAGCAGCCTACCGGGGACCTACGAGCAGTACTTC. The encoded protein is CASSLPGTYEQYF.

The rearrangement uses TRBV28 and TRBJ1-1; tentatively, D is TRBD1 (6 bases). The CDR3 is made up of 12 amino acids. V was shortened by 6 bases and J by 4 bases, with 9 bases between the two germline ends. CDR1 and CDR2 (germline): MDHEN, SYDVKM. The CDR3 reads CASRQGVTEAFF. CDR3 nucleotide sequence: TGTGCCAGCAGACAGGGAGTCACTGAAGCTTTCTTT.

This CDR3 reads CASSQMDRGGTEAFF. CDR3 nucleotides: TGCGCCAGCAGCCAGATGGACAGGGGAGGGACTGAAGCTTTCTTT. The V gene is TRBV4-3, the J gene TRBJ1-1, with TRBD1 identical over 9 bases. V gave up 3 bases and J gave up 5 bases; unmatched junction bases: 7. The CDR3 is 15 amino acids. The V gene's germline CDR1 is LGHNA and CDR2 YSLEER.

As to this clone: One end of the junction varies from germline; a read error may be responsible. The genes are TRBV28 and TRBJ1-5, with 7 bases identical to TRBD1. Per germline, CDR1 MDHEN and CDR2 SYDVKM. This CDR3 is 13 amino acids long. Here the CDR3 reads CASSSRGTERKGF. Here the CDR3 DNA reads TGTGCCAGCAGTTCGCGAGGGACAGAACGAAAGGGTTTT. Variable domain in full (rest from reference TRBV28 and TRBJ1-5): DVKVTQSSRYLVKRTGEKVFLECVQDMDHENMFWYRQDPGLGLRLIYFSYDVKMKEKGDIPEGYSVSREKKERFSLILESASTNQTSMYLCASSSRGTERKGFGDGTRLSIL.

The V call is TRBV5-8, the J call TRBJ1-1; D not resolved. The CDR3 has 15 amino acids. Germline CDR1 and CDR2: SGHTS and YDEGEE. Trimming took 4 bases from V and 5 from J, leaving 18 bases between them. Here the CDR3 reads CASSPRLTGRTEAFF. For the CDR3, the DNA is TGTGCCAGCAGCCCCCGACTGACCGGCCGAACTGAAGCTTTCTTT.

The chain links TRBV30 to TRBJ1-1; TRBD1 is a possible D gene (6 bases). The CDR3 runs 12 residues. V lost 4 bases to trimming and J lost 5 bases, with 11 bases between them. CDR1 and CDR2 from the germline V gene are GTSNPN and SVGIG (reference sequence). DNA of the CDR3: TGTGCCTGGAACTTACAGGGTACTGAAGCTTTCTTT. Amino acids: CAWNLQGTEAFF.

The chain employs TRBV10-3 and TRBJ2-2; 14 bases align to TRBD2. Germline CDR1 and CDR2: ENHRY and SYGVKD. This CDR3 is 17 amino acids long. V shed 11 bases, J shed 3 bases, and the junction held 11 bases outside the gene matches. CDR3 sequence (DNA): TGTGCCGTTCCGGGACTAGCGGGAGAGGGTGACACCGGGGAGCTGTTTTTT. Protein sequence: CAVPGLAGEGDTGELFF.

The chain joins TRBV6-5 to TRBJ2-7; D uncertain. The germline V gene has CDR1 MNHEY and CDR2 SVGAGI. This CDR3 region has 12 residues. Trimming pared 0 bases from V and 9 bases from J, leaving 9 bases between. CDR3 residues: CASSYSEGGQYF. DNA for the CDR3: TGTGCCAGCAGTTACTCGGAAGGCGGGCAGTACTTC.

The rearrangement uses TRBV7-9 and TRBJ2-5; a possible D gene is TRBD2 (7 bases). V was trimmed by 0 bases and J by 1 base, leaving 9 bases between them. This CDR3 is built from 15 residues. Germline values: CDR1 SEHNR, CDR2 FQNEAQ (reference sequence). The CDR3 DNA reads as TGTGCCAGCAGCTTAGCGGGAGGGGGCCAAGAGACCCAGTACTTC. Translated: CASSLAGGGQETQYF.

The gene calls are TRBV5-1 and TRBJ1-2; D might be TRBD1 (6 bases). Germline V gene lookup returns CDR1 SGHRS and CDR2 YFSETQ. CDR3 size: 14 residues. The ends were cut back, 4 bases at V and 1 base at J, with 11 bases in the middle. The CDR3 DNA sequence: TGCGCCAGCAGCAACACAGGGATTAACTATGGCTACACCTTC. It translates to CASSNTGINYGYTF.

The V call is TRBV19, the J call TRBJ2-5; 7 bases match TRBD2. The CDR3 runs 16 residues. Germline V gene lookup returns CDR1 LNHDA and CDR2 SQIVND (reference sequence). V gave up 5 bases and J gave up 5 bases; unmatched junction bases: 14. CDR3 region: CASSPLGLVGGETQYF. CDR3 nucleotides: TGTGCCAGTAGTCCCCTCGGACTAGTCGGGGGGGAGACCCAGTACTTC. The full variable domain, in which reference TRBV19 and TRBJ2-5 provide the parts outside the CDR3, is DGGITQSPKYLFRKEGQNVTLSCEQNLNHDAMYWYRQDPGQGLRLIYYSQIVNDFQKGDIAEGYSVSREKKESFPLTVTSAQKNPTAFYLCASSPLGLVGGETQYFGPGTRLLVL.

V and J are TRBV27 and TRBJ2-3; 10 nucleotides agree with TRBD2. The CDR3 extends over 15 amino acids. Trimming at V came to 4 bases and at J to 4 bases, leaving 5 bases not matched to a gene. Germline V gene sequence: CDR1 MNHEY, CDR2 SMNVEV (reference sequence). DNA for the CDR3: TGTGCCAGCAGTTCGCTAGCGGGAGCATCAGATACGCAGTATTTT. Encoded protein: CASSSLAGASDTQYF.

The chain recombines TRBV28 with TRBJ2-1; perhaps TRBD2 as D (5 bases). The germline V gene encodes CDR1 MDHEN and CDR2 SYDVKM. The CDR3 consists of 15 residues. The V end lost 2 bases, the J end lost 5 bases, and 13 bases lay between the germline ends. CDR3 DNA: TGTGCCAGCAGTTTAGAGGTAGCGCGGAACAATGAGCAGTTCTTC. Its protein product is CASSLEVARNNEQFF.

J is TRBJ2-5 and V is TRBV28; D perhaps matches TRBD1 (5 bases). V lost 7 bases, J lost 2 bases, and 11 bases lay in between. There are 13 residues in the CDR3. The germline CDR1 and CDR2 sequences are MDHEN and SYDVKM. The CDR3 sequence: CASTPTEQETQYF. DNA of the CDR3: TGTGCCAGCACCCCGACAGAACAAGAGACCCAGTACTTC. Variable domain in full (rest from reference TRBV28 and TRBJ2-5): DVKVTQSSRYLVKRTGEKVFLECVQDMDHENMFWYRQDPGLGLRLIYFSYDVKMKEKGDIPEGYSVSREKKERFSLILESASTNQTSMYLCASTPTEQETQYFGPGTRLLVL.

This clone appeared a single time. The chain is built from TRBV2 and TRBJ2-5; maybe TRBD1 (6 bases). The CDR3 contains 15 residues. CDR1 and CDR2 from the germline V gene are SNHLY and FYNNEI. The V end lost 6 bases, the J end lost 1 base, and 15 bases lay between the germline ends. CDR3 amino acids: CASRQGPTPQETQYF. DNA for the CDR3: TGTGCCAGCAGACAGGGACCCACTCCCCAAGAGACCCAGTACTTC.

This clone was seen just once. The V and J genes are TRBV30 and TRBJ2-4; perhaps TRBD2 as D (6 bases). The CDR3 consists of 12 residues. Germline loops: CDR1 GTSNPN, CDR2 SVGIG (reference sequence). V shed 2 bases and J shed 16 bases, with 18 bases lying between them. The CDR3 loop reads CAWSRSRDPTYF. The CDR3 nucleotides are TGTGCCTGGAGTCGATCGCGGGACCCGACATACTTC.

The rearrangement joins TRBV10-3 to TRBJ2-7, with TRBD2 matching 9 bases. The CDR3 is 15 residues long. The germline V gene encodes CDR1 ENHRY and CDR2 SYGVKD. The J segment lost 7 bases and the V segment lost 6 bases, leaving 13 bases of the junction unmatched. The CDR3 loop reads CAISPVGSGSVEQYF. In nucleotides, the CDR3 is TGTGCCATCAGCCCGGTGGGTAGCGGGAGCGTTGAGCAGTACTTC.

The chain uses TRBV7-3 and TRBJ2-2, with 15 bases aligning to TRBD2. This CDR3 is built from 17 residues. Germline CDR1 reads SGHTA; CDR2 reads FQGTGA. V dropped 2 bases and J dropped 4; count of bases not matched to a gene: 2. CDR3 bases: TGTGCCAGCAGCTTAGGACTAGCGGGAGGGCCCACCGGGGAGCTGTTTTTT. Residues: CASSLGLAGGPTGELFF.

This clone ranks as medium-sized. The chain links TRBV2 to TRBJ1-2; D unclear. The CDR3 runs 14 residues. The germline V and J ends were trimmed by 6 bases and 4 bases, with 15 bases remaining between them. Germline-derived CDR1 and CDR2 are SNHLY and FYNNEI. CDR3 nucleotide sequence: TGTGCCAGCAGCCCAGTGGTGGTAATCTATGGCTACACCTTC. Encoded protein: CASSPVVVIYGYTF.

The table lists this clone with a count of one. In DNA form, the CDR3 reads TGTGCCAGCAGTTACTCGATATTCGGGGAAAAACTGTTTTTT. Amino acid sequence: CASSYSIFGEKLFF. The V call is TRBV6-5, the J call TRBJ1-4; D is undetermined. In germline, CDR1 is MNHEY, CDR2 SVGAGI. This CDR3 spans 14 amino acids. V was clipped by 0 bases and J by 8 bases, with 10 bases between them.

This chain links TRBV5-4 with TRBJ2-7, with 8 nucleotides matching TRBD2. Germline CDR1 and CDR2: SGHNT and YYREEE (reference sequence). The CDR3 is made up of 15 amino acids. After removal of 2 bases from V and 0 bases from J, the junction contained 4 bases not matched to a gene. CDR3 region: CASSLTSGSSYEQYF. In DNA, the CDR3 is TGTGCCAGCAGCTTAACTAGCGGCAGCTCCTACGAGCAGTACTTC.

The chain is built from TRBV25-1 and TRBJ2-7; 9 positions agree with TRBD1. Germline-derived CDR1 and CDR2 are MGHDK and SYGVNS. J was trimmed by 4 bases and V by 6 bases; bases with no gene match: 4. This CDR3 comprises 13 residues. This CDR3 reads CASSRTGVYEQYF. Written as DNA, the CDR3 is TGTGCCAGCAGCCGGACAGGGGTTTACGAGCAGTACTTC.